The 26 T cell receptor beta chains below come from one sample, sequenced in a study of cytomegalovirus exposure and HLA in healthy donors. Primers: 60 Vbeta forward and 13 Jbeta reverse. Assay: immunoSEQ multiplex PCR; the TCRdb copy retains only in-frame clones and omits some. The repertoire holds about 130,000 clones, with around 72% as singletons. Sequencing was carried out using PBMCs. The receptors derive from a young man in good health and CMV-seronegative.

The V call is TRBV7-7, the J call TRBJ2-5; 8 bases match TRBD2. The J call may not be correct, given that the DNA end is closer to TRBJ2-7. The CDR3 has 13 amino acids. In germline, CDR1 is SSHAT, CDR2 FNYEAQ (reference sequence). The CDR3 coding sequence is TGTGCCAGCACTGGCGGGGGGCCCTACGAGCAGTACTTC. This gives the protein CASTGGGPYEQYF.

V is TRBV30 and J is TRBJ1-4; perhaps TRBD1 as D (5 bases). CDR1 is GTSNPN and CDR2 is SVGIG in the germline V gene (reference sequence). V was trimmed by 1 base and J by 12 bases, leaving 18 bases between them. This CDR3 is built from 14 residues. CDR3 loop: CAWSAVRYGGQLFF. CDR3 sequence (DNA): TGTGCCTGGAGTGCCGTAAGGTACGGGGGTCAACTGTTTTTT.

V and J are TRBV29-1 and TRBJ1-2, with D possibly matching TRBD1 (5 bases). Germline CDR1 and CDR2: SQVTM and ANQGSEA. V gave up 4 bases and J gave up 1 base, with 13 bases separating them. The CDR3 consists of 14 residues. The CDR3 region has the DNA TGCAGCGTTGTGGGGCAGATCGTTAACTATGGCTACACCTTC. This encodes CSVVGQIVNYGYTF.

This sequence joins TRBV7-9 and TRBJ2-7; TRBD2 matches 7 bases. There are 14 residues in the CDR3. Germline lookup yields CDR1 SEHNR and CDR2 FQNEAQ (reference sequence). After removal of 5 bases from V and 9 bases from J, the junction contained 13 bases not matched to a gene. CDR3 sequence reads: CASSQGRGSPVQYF. The DNA of the CDR3 is TGTGCCAGCAGCCAAGGGAGGGGATCACCGGTGCAGTACTTC.

The gene calls are TRBV9 and TRBJ2-5; a weak D match, TRBD1 (5 bases). The DNA matches TRBJ2-7 better at its end, which makes the J call doubtful. Germline CDR1 and CDR2: SGDLS and YYNGEE. This CDR3 region has 15 residues. CDR3 region: CASSVEPGMSYEQYF. Written as DNA, the CDR3 is TGTGCCAGCAGCGTAGAACCAGGGATGTCCTACGAGCAGTACTTC.

In the case of this clone: At one end, the junction sequence differs from germline, possibly due to a read error. The chain joins TRBV7-9 to TRBJ2-7, with a weak D call TRBD2 (6 bases). CDR1 and CDR2 (germline): SEHNR, FQNEAQ (reference sequence). The CDR3 is 14 residues long. CDR3 protein: CSSSLADSSYEQYF. The CDR3, as DNA: TGTTCCAGCAGCTTAGCGGACTCCTCCTACGAGCAGTACTTC.

The chain combines TRBV19 with TRBJ2-5; tentatively, D is TRBD1 (6 bases). Germline assignment: CDR1 LNHDA and CDR2 SQIVND (reference sequence). The CDR3 is made up of 14 amino acids. Trimming cost V 5 bases and J 4 bases, with 14 bases left between them. In DNA, the CDR3 is TGTGCCAGTAGTGCCCAGGGGATTCGAGAGACCCAGTACTTC. This encodes CASSAQGIRETQYF.

CDR3 nucleotide sequence: TGTGCCAGCAGCTTAAACGGACAGGGGTCAACAACTAATGAAAAACTGTTTTTT. Amino acid sequence: CASSLNGQGSTTNEKLFF. The genes are TRBV7-9 and TRBJ1-4, with TRBD1 identical over 9 bases. The germline CDR1 and CDR2 sequences are SEHNR and FQNEAQ (reference sequence). The CDR3 covers 18 residues. J gave up 0 bases and V 2 bases, and 7 bases lay outside the gene matches. The full variable domain, in which reference TRBV7-9 and TRBJ1-4 provide the parts outside the CDR3, is DTGVSQNPRHKITKRGQNVTFRCDPISEHNRLYWYRQTLGQGPEFLTYFQNEAQLEKSRLLSDRFSAERPKGSFSTLEIQRTEQGDSAMYLCASSLNGQGSTTNEKLFFGSGTQLSVL.

The V and J genes are TRBV6-5 and TRBJ1-1; the D is unclear. CDR1 MNHEY and CDR2 SVGAGI come from the germline V gene. The CDR3 has 11 residues. V dropped 6 bases and J dropped 7 bases, with 9 bases sitting between them. The chain's CDR3 is CASSPGIEAFF. CDR3 bases: TGTGCCAGCAGCCCCGGGATTGAAGCTTTCTTT.

V usage is TRBV10-3 and J usage is TRBJ2-3; D not certain. The V gene's germline CDR1 is ENHRY and CDR2 SYGVKD. The germline V and J ends were trimmed by 4 bases and 1 base, with 3 bases remaining between them. The CDR3 covers 12 residues. The CDR3 nucleotides read TGTGCCATCAGTGCGGGCACAGATACGCAGTATTTT. This gives the protein CAISAGTDTQYF.

The J gene is TRBJ2-7, the V gene TRBV7-9; possible D gene TRBD1, 6 bases. Germline assignment: CDR1 SEHNR and CDR2 FQNEAQ (reference sequence). Trimming removed 3 bases from V and 5 bases from J, with 14 bases in between. This CDR3 contains 14 residues. In DNA, the CDR3 is TGTGCCAGCAGCTTCTTAACAGGGCAGCACGAGCAGTACTTC. It is translated as CASSFLTGQHEQYF.

The J gene is TRBJ2-5, the V gene TRBV5-1, with 15 bases aligning to TRBD2. Germline V gene data show CDR1 as SGHRS and CDR2 as YFSETQ. The V segment lost 4 bases and the J segment 5 bases; nucleotides outside the gene matches: 6. The CDR3 sequence is 16 residues long. CDR3 protein: CASSKGLAGGRETQYF. CDR3 DNA: TGCGCCAGCAGCAAAGGACTAGCGGGGGGGCGGGAGACCCAGTACTTC.

The V and J genes are TRBV27 and TRBJ1-5; D possibly corresponds to TRBD1 (5 bases). Germline V lookup: CDR1 MNHEY, CDR2 SMNVEV (reference sequence). The CDR3 extends over 16 amino acids. The germline V and J ends were trimmed by 3 bases and 1 base, with 13 bases remaining between them. In DNA, the CDR3 is TGTGCCAGCAGTTTCATAGGAGGGGCAAGCAATCAGCCCCAGCATTTT. It specifies CASSFIGGASNQPQHF.

The CDR3 protein is CASSVLSASAGDTQYF. The CDR3 coding sequence is TGTGCCAGCAGCGTACTTTCGGCGAGTGCAGGGGATACGCAGTATTTT. The chain joins TRBV9 to TRBJ2-3, with TRBD1 as a possible D gene (5 bases). The CDR3 has 16 residues. Germline CDR1 and CDR2: SGDLS and YYNGEE. The germline V and J ends were trimmed by 1 base and 6 bases, with 18 bases remaining between them.

V usage is TRBV10-2 and J usage is TRBJ2-5; TRBD2 might be the D (7 bases). This CDR3 has 16 amino acids. Trimming removed 4 bases from V and 4 bases from J, with 19 bases in between. From germline, CDR1 is WSHSY and CDR2 SAAADI. The chain's CDR3 is CASSVTSGDTGETQYF. The CDR3 DNA sequence: TGCGCCAGCAGTGTCACAAGCGGGGACACAGGAGAGACCCAGTACTTC.

The genes are TRBV6-5 and TRBJ1-6; TRBD1 is a possible D gene (6 bases). Per the germline V gene, CDR1 is MNHEY and CDR2 is SVGAGI. This CDR3 comprises 16 residues. Trimming took 4 bases from V and 14 from J, leaving 24 bases between them. The CDR3 DNA sequence: TGTGCCAGCAGTTTCACCGCGGCAGCGACAGGACGGGCCCTCCACTTT. Translated: CASSFTAAATGRALHF.

This chain joins TRBV28 and TRBJ1-2, with D possibly matching TRBD1 (6 bases). The CDR3 is 16 amino acids. CDR1 and CDR2 from the germline V gene are MDHEN and SYDVKM. Trimming took 3 bases from V and 0 from J, leaving 14 bases between them. The CDR3 DNA reads as TGTGCCAGCAGTTTCGTACAGGGACCAGCTAACTATGGCTACACCTTC. Translated, it gives CASSFVQGPANYGYTF.

The chain joins TRBV5-5 to TRBJ2-5; 11 nucleotides align to TRBD2. This CDR3 is 14 amino acids long. The germline CDR1 and CDR2 sequences are SGHKS and YYEKEE (reference sequence). V lost 2 bases and J lost 9; bases outside the gene matches: 6. CDR3 residues: CASSLPGLAVPQYF. DNA of the CDR3: TGTGCCAGCAGCTTACCGGGACTAGCGGTACCCCAGTACTTC.

This clone showed up just once. The chain uses TRBV5-4 and TRBJ2-5; 9 bases are shared with TRBD1. The closer fit of TRBJ2-7 to the DNA end suggests the J call may be wrong. The CDR3 is 14 residues long. CDR1 SGHNT and CDR2 YYREEE come from the germline V gene (reference sequence). CDR3 sequence (DNA): TGTGCCAGCAGCTCACAGGGGGCCCACTACGAGCAGTACTTC. Its protein is CASSSQGAHYEQYF.

The chain couples TRBV13 to TRBJ1-2; 9 nucleotides agree with TRBD1. Germline values: CDR1 PRHDT, CDR2 FYEKMQ (reference sequence). The J segment lost 3 bases and the V segment lost 4 bases, leaving 3 bases of the junction unmatched. The CDR3 is 14 residues long. The CDR3 sequence is CASSYRDRDYGYTF. The CDR3 region has the DNA TGTGCCAGCAGCTACCGGGACAGGGACTATGGCTACACCTTC.

The rearrangement joins TRBV7-2 to TRBJ1-2; D perhaps matches TRBD1 (5 bases). The germline CDR1 and CDR2 sequences are SGHTA and FQGNSA. V was shortened by 2 bases and J by 6 bases, with 22 bases between the two germline ends. The length of the CDR3 is 17 residues. The CDR3 sequence is CASSLSLGAGGEDGYTF. As DNA, the CDR3 is TGTGCCAGCAGCTTAAGTCTAGGCGCGGGGGGAGAGGATGGCTACACCTTC. Filled out from reference TRBV7-2 and TRBJ1-2, the complete variable domain reads GAGVSQSPSNKVTEKGKDVELRCDPISGHTALYWYRQSLGQGLEFLIYFQGNSAPDKSGLPSDRFSAERTGGSVSTLTIQRTQQEDSAVYLCASSLSLGAGGEDGYTFGSGTRLTVV.

This clone has a single count. Here the CDR3 reads CASSQTGAVNIQYF. CDR3 in DNA: TGTGCCAGCAGCCAGACAGGGGCAGTGAACATTCAGTACTTC. The chain has TRBV28 and TRBJ2-4; TRBD1 agrees at 8 bases. With V trimmed by 6 bases and J by 7 bases, 8 bases remained unmatched. CDR1 and CDR2 from the germline V gene are MDHEN and SYDVKM. This CDR3 is built from 14 residues. Together with reference TRBV28 and TRBJ2-4, the CDR3 gives the full variable domain: DVKVTQSSRYLVKRTGEKVFLECVQDMDHENMFWYRQDPGLGLRLIYFSYDVKMKEKGDIPEGYSVSREKKERFSLILESASTNQTSMYLCASSQTGAVNIQYFGAGTRLSVL.

The chain links TRBV27 to TRBJ2-7; 8 bases match TRBD1. The CDR3 contains 12 residues. V gave up 5 bases and J gave up 6 bases; unmatched junction bases: 3. Per germline, CDR1 MNHEY and CDR2 SMNVEV (reference sequence). CDR3 protein: CASSPTGGEQYF. CDR3 bases: TGTGCCAGCAGTCCTACAGGGGGCGAGCAGTACTTC.

This clone was seen a single time. The chain uses TRBV9 and TRBJ2-5; D possibly corresponds to TRBD1 (5 bases). Trimming shortened V by 0 bases and J by 1 base, and 7 bases separated the two germline ends. The germline V gene has CDR1 SGDLS and CDR2 YYNGEE. The CDR3 contains 14 residues. CDR3 bases: TGTGCCAGCAGCGTAGGACAGTCCCAAGAGACCCAGTACTTC. Translation gives CASSVGQSQETQYF.

The rearrangement joins TRBV2 to TRBJ1-2; a weak D match, TRBD1 (5 bases). Germline V gene sequence: CDR1 SNHLY, CDR2 FYNNEI. This CDR3 region has 17 residues. The V and J ends lost 4 bases and 0 bases respectively, with 18 bases between them. The CDR3 region is CASSARQGGRANYGYTF. The CDR3 region has the DNA TGTGCCAGCAGTGCCCGTCAAGGCGGCAGGGCTAACTATGGCTACACCTTC. The variable domain in full, completed from reference TRBV2 and TRBJ1-2, reads EPEVTQTPSHQVTQMGQEVILRCVPISNHLYFYWYRQILGQKVEFLVSFYNNEISEKSEIFDDQFSVERPDGSNFTLKIRSTKLEDSAMYFCASSARQGGRANYGYTFGSGTRLTVV.

This chain uses TRBV6-6 with TRBJ1-2; 10 bases line up with TRBD1. V lost 4 bases to trimming and J lost 8 bases; unmatched junction nucleotides: 7. CDR1 is MNHNY, CDR2 SVGAGI, per germline (reference sequence). The CDR3 runs to 14 residues. CDR3 region: CASSFRQGAGGYTF. The CDR3 DNA reads TGTGCCAGCAGTTTCCGACAGGGGGCTGGCGGCTACACCTTC.